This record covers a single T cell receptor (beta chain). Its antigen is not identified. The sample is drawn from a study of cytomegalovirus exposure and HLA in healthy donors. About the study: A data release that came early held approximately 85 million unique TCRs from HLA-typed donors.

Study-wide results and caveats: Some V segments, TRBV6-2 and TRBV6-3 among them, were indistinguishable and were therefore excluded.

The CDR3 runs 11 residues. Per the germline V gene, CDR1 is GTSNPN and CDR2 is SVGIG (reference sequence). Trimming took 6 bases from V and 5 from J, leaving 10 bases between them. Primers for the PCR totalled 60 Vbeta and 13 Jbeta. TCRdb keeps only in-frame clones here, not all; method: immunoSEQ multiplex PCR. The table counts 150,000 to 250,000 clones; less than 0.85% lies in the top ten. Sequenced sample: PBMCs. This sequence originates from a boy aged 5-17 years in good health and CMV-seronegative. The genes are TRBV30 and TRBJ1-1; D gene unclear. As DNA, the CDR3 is TGTGCCTGCCTCCGAGGGACTGAAGCTTTCTTT. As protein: CACLRGTEAFF.